Following are 10 T cell receptor beta chains from one sample sequenced in a study of graft-versus-host responses after intestinal transplantation. For these receptors, no antigen is known. The table came from immunoSEQ multiplex PCR; TCRdb's copy has only in-frame clones and leaves some out. The table lists about 120,000 clones, approximately 95% of them singletons, with under 3.5% in the top ten. The input for sequencing was unstimulated CD8+ T cells sorted from spleen or lymph node cells, taken before intestinal transplant. These receptors were collected from a human donor who received an intestinal transplant.

The chain joins TRBV27 to TRBJ2-7; 12 nucleotides align to TRBD2. The CDR3 covers 16 residues. Germline V gene lookup returns CDR1 MNHEY and CDR2 SMNVEV (reference sequence). V lost 5 bases to trimming and J lost 3 bases; unmatched junction nucleotides: 8. The CDR3, as DNA: TGTGCCAGCAGTCCCACCCTAGCGGGAGGGCTCTACGAGCAGTACTTC. Its translation is CASSPTLAGGLYEQYF.

The chain recombines TRBV6-5 with TRBJ2-7; D is unresolved. CDR1 and CDR2 (germline): MNHEY, SVGAGI. Trimming took 5 bases from V and 3 from J, leaving 11 bases between them. CDR3 size: 13 residues. This chain's CDR3 is CASSQGDFYEQYF. CDR3 in DNA: TGTGCCAGCAGTCAAGGTGATTTCTACGAGCAGTACTTC.

This chain joins TRBV28 and TRBJ1-2; 7 bases map to TRBD1. J gave up 9 bases and V 2 bases, and 18 bases lay outside the gene matches. Germline CDR1 is MDHEN and CDR2 is SYDVKM. CDR3 size: 17 residues. CDR3 DNA sequence: TGTGCCAGCAGTTTAACCGTACCGGGACAGAGAATCCTCCGCTACACCTTC. This translates into CASSLTVPGQRILRYTF.

The V gene is TRBV7-6, the J gene TRBJ2-1; the match to TRBD2 covers 7 bases. Looked up from germline, CDR1 is SGHVS and CDR2 is FNYEAQ. There are 16 residues in the CDR3. With V trimmed by 1 base and J by 7 bases, 10 bases remained unmatched. This chain's CDR3 is CASSLVGAGSKNEQFF. The CDR3 region has the DNA TGTGCCAGCAGCTTAGTTGGAGCGGGGAGCAAAAATGAGCAGTTCTTC. Full variable domain (remainder filled in from reference TRBV7-6 and TRBJ2-1): GAGVSQSPRYKVTKRGQDVALRCDPISGHVSLYWYRQALGQGPEFLTYFNYEAQQDKSGLPNDRFSAERPEGSISTLTIQRTEQRDSAMYRCASSLVGAGSKNEQFFGPGTRLTVL.

The chain has TRBV6-1 and TRBJ1-6, with D perhaps TRBD1 (5 bases). Germline CDR1 reads MNHNS; CDR2 reads SASEGT. The CDR3 consists of 15 residues. The V and J ends lost 0 bases and 7 bases respectively, with 10 bases between them. The CDR3 region is CASSEAGRANSPLHF. Here the CDR3 DNA reads TGTGCCAGCAGTGAAGCCGGCAGGGCAAATTCACCCCTCCACTTT.

There are a few counts of this clone. The V call is TRBV28, the J call TRBJ2-2; D unclear. V lost 0 bases and J 7 bases, leaving 6 bases between the germline ends. The CDR3 is 13 residues long. Germline CDR1 is MDHEN and CDR2 is SYDVKM. The CDR3 DNA follows: TGTGCCAGCAGTTTATGGAGGTACGGGGAGCTGTTTTTT. Amino acids: CASSLWRYGELFF.

The V and J genes are TRBV28 and TRBJ2-1; D is unresolved. The germline V gene has CDR1 MDHEN and CDR2 SYDVKM. This CDR3 has 12 amino acids. V was trimmed by 1 base and J by 12 bases, leaving 10 bases between them. CDR3 coding DNA: TGTGCCAGCAGTTTATTGCGTATCCGGCAGTTCTTC. Its protein is CASSLLRIRQFF.

This chain links TRBV7-6 with TRBJ1-4; tentatively, D is TRBD1 (6 bases). V was cut by 8 bases and J by 11 bases, with 15 bases left in between. The CDR3 totals 12 residues. CDR1 is SGHVS and CDR2 is FNYEAQ in the germline V gene. CDR3 bases: TGTGCCAGCTCCAGGGGACGGGGGAAACTGTTTTTT. Translated: CASSRGRGKLFF.

V and J are TRBV11-2 and TRBJ2-7; D call uncertain. In germline, CDR1 is SGHAT, CDR2 FQNNGV. V lost 3 bases to trimming and J lost 2 bases, with 8 bases between them. This CDR3 comprises 13 residues. The CDR3 loop is CASSLTVTYEQYF. The CDR3 DNA is TGTGCCAGCAGCTTGACGGTAACCTACGAGCAGTACTTC.

The rearrangement joins TRBV5-6 to TRBJ2-2, with D possibly matching TRBD2 (6 bases). Trimming removed 0 bases from V and 5 bases from J, with 11 bases in between. The CDR3 has 15 amino acids. Germline assignment: CDR1 SGHDT and CDR2 YYEEEE. The CDR3 DNA reads TGTGCCAGCAGCTTGGGGCGGGGCTGGACCGGGGAGCTGTTTTTT. This codes for CASSLGRGWTGELFF.